The 32 T cell receptor beta chains below all came from one sample that was sequenced in a study of tumor-infiltrating lymphocytes in primary liver carcinoma. The investigators made TCR beta cDNA from 500 ng total RNA, using a constant-region primer. Libraries of TCR beta came from three nested multiplex PCR rounds with slightly modified ARM-PCR. Each of the first two PCR rounds ran roughly 9 cycles with TRBV1-TRBV30 forward and C-beta reverse primers. TCRdb ran MiXCR on the multiplex PCR reads and lists one entry per CDR3 protein. The data show under 45,000 distinct CDR3 sequences, approximately 70% seen once. RNA and DNA were co-extracted from roughly 20-30 mg of unsorted bulk tissue. The source material was liver tumor tissue from sampling region 2. The subset here: tumor region T2, inferior pole. The receptors were sampled from a man in his forties with primary liver carcinoma and hepatitis B virus infection.

With regard to this clonotype: The junction and the germline gene differ at one end; a read error may be behind it. CDR3 sequence reads: CASSQVGANVPTF. CDR3 coding DNA: TGCGCCAGCAGTCAAGTTGGGGCCAACGTCCCGACTTTC. The rearrangement uses TRBV4-1 and TRBJ2-6; maybe TRBD1 (5 bases). The CDR3 extends over 13 amino acids. The germline V gene encodes CDR1 MGHRA and CDR2 YSYEKL.

Concerning this clonotype: The junction departs from germline at one end; a sequencing error may be responsible. V and J are TRBV29-1 and TRBJ2-5, with a weak D call TRBD1 (5 bases). From germline, CDR1 is SQVTM and CDR2 ANQGSEA. This CDR3 region has 15 residues. The CDR3 DNA reads as TGCAGCGTTGAAGCGGACAAGGGGCGAGCAGAGACCCAAAACTTC. Encoded protein: CSVEADKGRAETQNF.

The gene calls are TRBV6-6 and TRBJ2-1; 7 nucleotides align to TRBD1. The ends lost 5 bases at V and 10 bases at J; junction bases unmatched: 8. This CDR3 comprises 13 residues. From germline, CDR1 is MNHNY and CDR2 SVGAGI (reference sequence). The CDR3 DNA is TGTGCCAGCAGTCCAGAGATAGGGGGCGAGCAGTTCTTC. As protein: CASSPEIGGEQFF.

Details on this clonotype: This CDR3 is missing its conserved last phenylalanine or tryptophan, likely due to a read error. This chain uses TRBV4-1 with TRBJ1-1; 8 bases are a match to TRBD1. Per the germline V gene, CDR1 is MGHRA and CDR2 is YSYEKL. The CDR3 is 16 amino acids. Here the CDR3 DNA reads TGCGCCAGCAGCCAAGATTGGACAGGGACGAACGCTGAAGCTTTCTTA. Its translation is CASSQDWTGTNAEAFL.

For this clonotype: A read error may produce the germline difference seen at one junction end. The V and J genes are TRBV14 and TRBJ2-1, with 9 positions matching TRBD1. The CDR3 sequence is 16 residues long. Germline loops: CDR1 SGHDN, CDR2 FVKESK. The CDR3 region is CASSRRQGGRLNEQLF. DNA of the CDR3: TGTGCCAGCAGTCGTCGACAGGGGGGCCGGTTGAATGAGCAGCTCTTC.

This chain connects TRBV29-1 to TRBJ2-2, with 12 bases that match TRBD2. The CDR3 extends over 17 amino acids. Per the germline V gene, CDR1 is SQVTM and CDR2 is ANQGSEA. V lost 2 bases, J lost 8 bases, and 12 bases stayed unmatched. This chain's CDR3 is CSVELLSSGRAEGELFF. The CDR3 DNA reads as TGCAGCGTTGAACTCCTGTCTAGCGGGAGGGCCGAAGGGGAGCTGTTTTTT.

On this clonotype: It is likely a read error, because the conserved phenylalanine at the end of the CDR3 is missing. J is TRBJ2-2 and V is TRBV4-2; D is ambiguous. The CDR3 is made up of 15 amino acids. CDR1 is LGHNA and CDR2 is YNFKEQ in the germline V gene. In DNA form, the CDR3 reads TGTGCTAGCAGCCAAACCCGGGCCACAACCGGGGAGCTGTTTTCT. Translated: CASSQTRATTGELFS.

Comments on this clonotype: No conserved phenylalanine or tryptophan ends this CDR3, so it is likely a read error. The J gene is TRBJ2-5, the V gene TRBV29-1, with 9 bases lining up with TRBD1. The CDR3 length is 12 residues. Germline CDR1 is SQVTM and CDR2 is ANQGSEA. With 7 bases clipped from V and 5 bases from J, the junction kept 5 bases outside the gene matches. DNA for the CDR3: TGCAGCGCCGGGACAGGGAGGGAGACCCAGTACTAC. The encoded protein is CSAGTGRETQYY.

For this clonotype: A read error is likely, as this CDR3 ends without the conserved phenylalanine or tryptophan. This sequence joins TRBV11-1 and TRBJ2-2, with D tentatively TRBD1 (6 bases). The germline gives CDR1 SGHAT, CDR2 FQDESV (reference sequence). The CDR3 runs to 13 residues. V lost 3 bases and J 14 bases, leaving 16 bases between the germline ends. The CDR3 region is CASSFWDTGKLFS. CDR3 sequence (DNA): TGTGCCAGCAGCTTTTGGGACACCGGGAAACTGTTTTCT.

Note on this clonotype: Sequence at one end of the junction differs from germline and may be a read error. The chain couples TRBV6-1 to TRBJ2-7; no definite D call. From germline, CDR1 is MNHNS and CDR2 SASEGT. This CDR3 is 12 amino acids long. CDR3 sequence (DNA): TGTGCCAGTAGGCTCAACTCCTACGAGCAGTATTTC. It yields the protein CASRLNSYEQYF.

A word on this clonotype: Mismatch with germline at one junction end may stem from a read error. The V call is TRBV6-5, the J call TRBJ2-7, with 9 bases identical to TRBD2. Germline CDR1 reads MNHEY; CDR2 reads SVGAGI. This CDR3 contains 15 residues. The CDR3 sequence: CANSYRSGSSYEQYF. Here the CDR3 DNA reads TGTGCCAACAGTTATCGTAGCGGGAGCTCCTACGAGCAGTATTTC.

At least ten counts were recorded for this clonotype. The V call is TRBV18, the J call TRBJ2-7; 7 bases are shared with TRBD2. This CDR3 has 14 residues. Germline V CDR1 and CDR2: KGHSH, LQKENI. V lost 3 bases, J lost 0 bases, and 2 bases stayed unmatched. In DNA, the CDR3 is TGTGCCAGCTCACCCGGCGGGAGCTCCTACGAGCAGTACTTC. Translated: CASSPGGSSYEQYF.

This clonotype was seen a single time. No conserved phenylalanine or tryptophan ends this CDR3, so it is likely a read error. The genes are TRBV12-3 or TRBV12-4 and TRBJ1-2; D is unclear. The CDR3 extends over 14 amino acids. For the CDR3, the DNA is TGTGCTAACAGTTTGGACTTAACTAACTATGGCTACACCATC. This encodes CANSLDLTNYGYTI.

This clonotype counts as medium-sized. The V call is TRBV4-2, the J call TRBJ2-7; the D is unclear. The CDR3 covers 15 residues. Germline-derived CDR1 and CDR2 are LGHNA and YNFKEQ. With 1 base removed from V and 1 base from J, the gap between germline ends came to 11 bases. In DNA, the CDR3 is TGTGCCAGCAGCCAAGCATGGCGCGGATCCTACGAGCAGTACTTC. The encoded protein is CASSQAWRGSYEQYF.

About this clonotype itself: One junction end does not reproduce the germline sequence, and a read error may be involved. The V and J genes are TRBV4-2 and TRBJ2-3; TRBD2 might be the D (6 bases). The CDR3 totals 15 residues. The germline gives CDR1 LGHNA, CDR2 YNFKEQ. The DNA of the CDR3 is TGTGCCAGCATCCAAGGTCTGGAGGGTGGAGATACGCAGTATTTT. It is translated as CASIQGLEGGDTQYF.

Note on this clonotype: An end of the junction differs from the germline gene, which may be a read error. The V and J genes are TRBV6-2 or TRBV6-3 and TRBJ1-2; D is ambiguous. The CDR3 loop spans 12 amino acids. CDR1 and CDR2 from the germline V gene are MNHEY and SVGEGT. Here the CDR3 reads CASIQGQYVYTF. DNA of the CDR3: TGTGCCAGCATCCAAGGGCAGTATGTCTACACCTTC.

The J gene is TRBJ2-7, the V gene TRBV7-9, with 11 bases matching TRBD2. The V gene's germline CDR1 is SEHNR and CDR2 FQNEAQ (reference sequence). This CDR3 spans 14 amino acids. Germline trimming cut 10 bases from V and 5 bases from J; bases unmatched to any gene: 10. Here the CDR3 DNA reads TGTGCCAACAACTTAGCGGGAGGGTCCCACGAGCAGTACTTC. Amino acid sequence: CANNLAGGSHEQYF.

The chain uses TRBV5-4 and TRBJ2-1; no firm D call. V lost 3 bases to trimming and J lost 8 bases, with 6 bases between them. The CDR3 has 11 residues. Germline-derived CDR1 and CDR2 are SGHNT and YYREEE (reference sequence). The DNA of the CDR3 is TGTGCCAGCAGCTCCGACGATGAGCAGTTCTTC. This gives the protein CASSSDDEQFF.

As to this clonotype: The junction shows a germline mismatch at one end, possibly a read error. The V and J genes are TRBV6-5 and TRBJ2-3; D is ambiguous. Germline values: CDR1 MNHEY, CDR2 SVGAGI. The CDR3 is 13 amino acids. This CDR3 is CVSSLQSTDTQYF. As DNA, the CDR3 is TGTGTCAGCAGTCTCCAGAGCACGGATACGCAGTATTTT.

The J gene is TRBJ2-1, the V gene TRBV10-2; D ambiguous. V lost 6 bases, J lost 3 bases, and 6 bases lay in between. Per germline, CDR1 WSHSY and CDR2 SAAADI. CDR3 length: 12 amino acids. CDR3 sequence reads: CASRHGYNEQFF. In nucleotides, the CDR3 is TGCGCCAGCAGACACGGCTACAATGAGCAGTTCTTC.

The rearrangement uses TRBV2 and TRBJ2-7; D gene ambiguous. V was trimmed by 4 bases and J by 5 bases, leaving 9 bases between them. This CDR3 contains 12 residues. The germline V gene encodes CDR1 SNHLY and CDR2 FYNNEI. CDR3 sequence reads: CASSVHGHEQYF. The CDR3 DNA reads as TGTGCCAGCAGTGTCCATGGCCACGAGCAGTACTTC.

The genes are TRBV6-1 and TRBJ1-5; weak D call: TRBD1 (5 bases). From germline, CDR1 is MNHNS and CDR2 SASEGT. The CDR3 loop spans 15 amino acids. Deletions cut 1 base from V and 6 bases from J, with 13 bases between. CDR3 DNA: TGTGCCAGCAGTGAAGTGGGGCATGGCAGTCAGCCCCAGCATTTT. Translated, it gives CASSEVGHGSQPQHF.

A word on this clonotype: Lacking the conserved final phenylalanine or tryptophan, this CDR3 likely reflects a read error. The chain carries TRBV5-1 and TRBJ1-1; 8 positions agree with TRBD1. The germline CDR1 and CDR2 sequences are SGHRS and YFSETQ. This CDR3 is 13 amino acids long. Written as DNA, the CDR3 is TGCGCCAGTAGCTTCGGACAGGGCACTGAAGCTTTCCTT. This encodes CASSFGQGTEAFL.

Turning to this clonotype: Sequence at one end of the junction differs from germline and may be a read error. The chain carries TRBV6-5 and TRBJ2-3, with TRBD2 identical over 12 bases. CDR3 size: 15 residues. Germline assignment: CDR1 MNHEY and CDR2 SVGAGI. In nucleotides, the CDR3 is TGTGACAACAACCCAGGACTAGCGGGAACAGATACCCAGTATTTT. This sequence encodes CDNNPGLAGTDTQYF.

For this clonotype: Mismatch with germline at one junction end may stem from a read error. V is TRBV5-5 and J is TRBJ2-3, with 10 bases fitting TRBD2. CDR1 and CDR2 from the germline V gene are SGHKS and YYEKEE (reference sequence). CDR3 length: 17 amino acids. In nucleotides, the CDR3 is TGTGTCAGCAGCCCAACCGGGGCTAGCGGGAGTGGAGATACGCAGTATTTT. Translated: CVSSPTGASGSGDTQYF.

On this clonotype: Since no conserved phenylalanine or tryptophan closes the CDR3, a read error is the likely cause. The rearrangement links TRBV6-5 to TRBJ2-3; 7 bases are shared with TRBD1. The end of the DNA is better explained by TRBJ1-5, so the J call may be wrong. The CDR3 runs to 17 residues. Germline-derived CDR1 and CDR2 are MNHEY and SVGAGI. This CDR3 reads CASSLLPLSGGTDTQHC. In DNA, the CDR3 is TGTGCCAGCAGTTTACTCCCCCTAAGCGGGGGGACAGATACGCAGCATTGT.

The chain has TRBV7-9 and TRBJ2-7; 7 nucleotides line up with TRBD1. The CDR3 length is 12 residues. The germline V gene encodes CDR1 SEHNR and CDR2 FQNEAQ (reference sequence). Written as DNA, the CDR3 is TGTGTCGGCAGCCAGGGACAGAGCGAGCAGTACTTC. This codes for CVGSQGQSEQYF. The full variable domain, in which reference TRBV7-9 and TRBJ2-7 provide the parts outside the CDR3, is DTGVSQNPRHKITKRGQNVTFRCDPISEHNRLYWYRQTLGQGPEFLTYFQNEAQLEKSRLLSDRFSAERPKGSFSTLEIQRTEQGDSAMYLCVGSQGQSEQYFGPGTRLTVT.

J is TRBJ2-3 and V is TRBV12-3 or TRBV12-4; D gene uncertain. V was trimmed by 7 bases and J by 6 bases, leaving 8 bases between them. There are 11 residues in the CDR3. CDR3 sequence (DNA): TGTGCCAGCAATTGGTGGGATACGCAGTATTTT. It is translated as CASNWWDTQYF.

This clonotype has only a few counts. One junction end does not reproduce the germline sequence, and a read error may be involved. V is TRBV5-1 and J is TRBJ1-1; no reliable D call. This CDR3 region has 14 residues. The germline gives CDR1 SGHRS, CDR2 YFSETQ. The chain's CDR3 is CASSLAGRYTEAFF. CDR3 nucleotides: TGCGCCAGCAGCTTGGCCGGGAGGTACACCGAAGCTTTCTTT.

Comment on this clonotype: A read error is likely, as this CDR3 ends without the conserved phenylalanine or tryptophan. The DNA is left out, because the CDR3 cannot be placed on it with certainty; the CDR3 is given as TCRdb lists it. V is TRBV12-3 or TRBV12-4 and J is TRBJ2-7; whether TRBD2, the table's D call, matches the DNA was not checked. Ends included, the CDR3 has 14 residues. This chain's CDR3 is CASNIPGLPYEQYL.

About this clonotype itself: A much larger clone differs by one base, so this may be a read error. The gene calls are TRBV25-1 and TRBJ2-1; D gene ambiguous. Germline V gene sequence: CDR1 MGHDK, CDR2 SYGVNS. The CDR3 spans 11 residues. Written as DNA, the CDR3 is TGTGCCAGGAGTGATCGTTGGGAGCAGTTCTTC. It encodes CARSDRWEQFF. Using reference TRBV25-1 and TRBJ2-1 for the parts outside the CDR3, the full variable domain is EADIYQTPRYLVIGTGKKITLECSQTMGHDKMYWYQQDPGMELHLIHYSYGVNSTEKGDLSSESTVSRIRTEHFPLTLESARPSHTSQYLCARSDRWEQFFGPGTRLTVL.

This clonotype has a handful of counts. One junction end does not reproduce the germline sequence, and a read error may be involved. This rearrangement joins TRBV12-3 or TRBV12-4 to TRBJ1-5; possibly TRBD1 for D (6 bases). The CDR3 has 16 residues. The CDR3 loop is CASSFEGGTIGQSQHF. The CDR3 nucleotides read TGTGCCAGTAGTTTTGAGGGGGGGACTATCGGTCAGTCCCAGCATTTT.